This T cell receptor (beta chain) was documented in a study of tumor and adjacent non-tumor tissue in lung cancer. RNA was extracted from bulk tissue without any cell sorting. The normal lung tissue was taken more than 3 cm from the tumor edge. In regard to this clonotype: The junction departs from the called germline gene at one end, perhaps through a read error.

CDR1 and CDR2 (germline): SGHAT, FQDESV (reference sequence). This CDR3 comprises 15 residues. Three rounds of nested PCR, following a modified ARM-PCR protocol, produced the TCRbeta library. From the multiplex PCR reads, TCRdb called clonotypes with MiXCR, one entry per CDR3 protein. The sample gives some 66,000 distinct CDR3 sequences, about 61% of which show up once; more than 30% is in the top ten. The sample consisted of distant non-tumor lung tissue. This receptor was taken from an older man with non-small cell lung cancer. The chain employs TRBV11-1 and TRBJ2-7; TRBD2 matches at 9 bases. This CDR3 reads CVSSLGLASSCEQYF. In DNA form, the CDR3 reads TGTGTCAGCAGCTTAGGACTAGCGAGTTCCTGCGAGCAGTACTTC.